This entry features one TCR beta chain sequence. The record originates from a study of blood T cells in healthy people across ages. Germline CDR1 is KGHDR and CDR2 is SFDVKD. Trimming took off 6 bases at V and 6 bases at J, with 17 bases between the two ends. CDR3 length: 15 residues. Each sample gave at least 6 million isolated PBMCs. Primed by a sample-barcoded 5' primer and a J-beta primer mix, a second PCR proceeded for 7 to 11 cycles. MiXCR, run by TCRdb on the 5' RACE reads, gives a single entry per CDR3 protein. This table holds 980,000 or so distinct CDR3 sequences, 48% found once. The sample taken for sequencing was blood. J is TRBJ1-5 and V is TRBV24-1, with a tentative D call TRBD1 (6 bases). The receptor was isolated from a man aged 25 to 40 in good health. CDR3 in amino acids: CATSRGGARGQPQHF. In nucleotides, the CDR3 is TGTGCCACCAGTCGAGGGGGGGCGCGGGGTCAGCCCCAGCATTTT.